This T cell receptor beta chain originates from a study of neurological immune-mediated disorders. Study-wide findings and caveats: None of the CDR3 amino acid sequences in expanded clones turned up in more than one subject, which points to private repertoires in all groups.

The study drew its healthy controls from blood bank volunteers in Maryland, USA. At least ten counts were recorded for this clonotype. Its antigen is unknown. The germline V gene encodes CDR1 SGHRS and CDR2 YFSETQ. The V and J ends lost 0 bases and 4 bases respectively, with 10 bases between them. The CDR3 length is 15 residues. Template-switch 5'RACE cDNA synthesis added a 10-nucleotide unique molecular identifier. The yield of each sequencing run was over 170 million TCR-beta sequences from 15-18 subjects. TCRdb processed the 5' RACE reads anew with MiXCR; each CDR3 protein has one entry. The data hold over 35,000 distinct CDR3 sequences, with roughly 13% observed a single time.

The specimen sequenced was PBMCs. This rearrangement joins TRBV5-1 to TRBJ1-4, with D possibly being TRBD1 (5 bases). The clonotype was recovered from a female donor in good health. The CDR3 DNA reads as TGCGCCAGCAGCTTGGAGGGGCAGGGTAATGAAAAACTGTTTTTT. Its protein product is CASSLEGQGNEKLFF.